A selection of T cell receptor beta chains follows, all from one sample in a study of blood T cell repertoires in COVID-19. Repertoires were generated with immunoSEQ multiplex PCR, while TCRdb's copy carries only in-frame clones and drops some. Seen here are about 220,000 clones, around 82% observed once, and the top ten hold around 3.5%. The sample consisted of peripheral blood. Receptors originate from a woman of 80 years or more with acute or convalescent COVID-19. Both conserved end residues are part of each CDR3. A D gene is named only where the DNA matches it firmly. Only part of the rows carry a size: once, few, many, or a class if the clone is expanded.

TRBJ2-1	TRBD2	.	TRBV4-2	CASSHPSVGGGVQEQFF	TGTGCCAGCAGCCACCCGTCGGTGGGCGGGGGGGTTCAAGAGCAGTTCTTC
TRBJ2-1	TRBD1	.	TRBV4-1	CASSQDPRQGYNEQFF	TGCGCCAGCAGCCAAGACCCGAGACAGGGCTACAATGAGCAGTTCTTC
TRBJ2-3	TRBD2	.	TRBV9	CASSVDPAGGPTDTQYF	TGTGCCAGCAGCGTAGACCCAGCGGGGGGCCCCACAGATACGCAGTATTTT
TRBJ1-1	.	.	TRBV30	CAWSLPQGLVTEAFF	TGTGCCTGGAGTCTCCCCCAGGGGCTGGTAACTGAAGCTTTCTTT
TRBJ2-1	TRBD2	.	TRBV5-1	CASSAGLADNEQFF	TGCGCCAGCAGCGCGGGACTAGCTGACAATGAGCAGTTCTTC
TRBJ1-2	TRBD1	.	TRBV7-2	CASSLNRGQAGYTF	TGTGCCAGCAGCTTGAACAGGGGGCAGGCTGGCTACACCTTC
TRBJ2-5	.	.	TRBV7-2	CASSLVPEETQYF	TGTGCCAGCAGCTTAGTACCGGAAGAGACCCAGTACTTC
TRBJ2-7	TRBD1	.	TRBV19	CASSARDSRSYEQYF	TGTGCCAGTAGTGCACGGGACAGTCGTTCCTACGAGCAGTACTTC
TRBJ2-5	TRBD2	.	TRBV9	CASSVGRGGNQETQYF	TGTGCCAGCAGCGTAGGCCGGGGGGGTAACCAAGAGACCCAGTACTTC
TRBJ1-2	.	.	TRBV5-8	CASSFNPPRGYTF	TGTGCCAGCAGTTTCAATCCCCCTCGGGGCTACACCTTC
TRBJ1-6	TRBD1	.	TRBV3-1/TRBV3-2	CASSQQGGSPLHF	TGTGCCAGCAGCCAACAGGGGGGATCACCCCTCCACTTT
TRBJ1-2	.	.	TRBV10-3	CAISVGDSFTGYTF	TGTGCCATCAGTGTGGGGGACTCTTTCACGGGCTACACCTTC
TRBJ1-4	.	.	TRBV19	CASTTRNEKLFF	TGTGCCAGTACTACCCGAAATGAAAAACTGTTTTTT
TRBJ1-1	.	once	TRBV19	CASSTGLSSTEAFF	TGTGCCAGTAGTACGGGACTCTCGAGCACTGAAGCTTTCTTT
TRBJ2-1	.	.	TRBV20-1	CSGGGKHEQFF	TGCAGTGGGGGGGGCAAGCATGAGCAGTTCTTC
TRBJ2-2	.	once	TRBV5-1	CASSTSGGARTGELFF	TGCGCCAGCAGCACCAGTGGGGGGGCGAGGACCGGGGAGCTGTTTTTT
TRBJ1-1	.	.	TRBV7-6	CASSLGLGNTEAFF	TGTGCCAGCAGCTTAGGCCTAGGGAACACTGAAGCTTTCTTT
TRBJ1-2	.	.	TRBV12-3/TRBV12-4	CASSSTGNFGYTF	TGTGCCAGCAGTTCAACAGGGAATTTCGGCTACACCTTC
TRBJ2-7	TRBD2	few	TRBV3-1/TRBV3-2	CASSVWTSPHEQYF	TGTGCCAGCAGTGTATGGACTAGTCCCCACGAGCAGTACTTC
TRBJ1-1	TRBD1	.	TRBV14	CASSHTTGAQAFF	TGTGCCAGCAGCCATACGACAGGGGCGCAAGCTTTCTTT
TRBJ2-3	.	.	TRBV11-3	CASSLKVEGQYF	TGTGCCAGCAGCTTAAAGGTAGAGGGGCAGTATTTT
TRBJ1-2	.	.	TRBV4-3	CASSQEVQGISGYTF	TGCGCCAGCAGCCAAGAGGTGCAGGGCATTAGTGGCTACACCTTC
TRBJ2-4	TRBD1	few	TRBV6-5	CARAGGFAKNIQYF	TGTGCCAGGGCAGGGGGCTTTGCCAAAAACATTCAGTACTTC
TRBJ1-4	.	.	TRBV5-1	CASSLSRSATNEKLFF	TGCGCCAGCAGCTTGAGTAGATCGGCAACTAATGAAAAACTGTTTTTT
TRBJ1-1	.	.	TRBV9	CASSVGYGGTPTTEAFF	TGTGCCAGCAGCGTAGGCTACGGGGGGACACCTACCACTGAAGCTTTCTTT
TRBJ2-7	.	.	TRBV7-3	CASSLGTGGLSSYEQYF	TGTGCCAGCAGCTTGGGGACCGGGGGGCTCTCCTCCTACGAGCAGTACTTC
TRBJ1-4	TRBD1	.	TRBV5-4	CASSTRGPVEKLFF	TGTGCCAGCAGCACCAGGGGGCCAGTGGAAAAACTGTTTTTT
TRBJ1-4	TRBD1	.	TRBV5-1	CASSLERTGRKLFF	TGCGCCAGCAGCTTGGAACGGACAGGGCGAAAACTGTTTTTT
TRBJ1-6	.	.	TRBV19	CASSSAGKHNSPLHF	TGTGCCAGTAGCTCGGCAGGGAAGCATAATTCACCCCTCCACTTT
TRBJ1-2	TRBD1	once	TRBV28	CASSFTIGQGEYGYTF	TGTGCCAGCAGCTTTACCATCGGGCAGGGGGAATATGGCTACACCTTC
TRBJ2-7	TRBD2	.	TRBV7-9	CASSRSSGSYEQYF	TGTGCCAGCAGTAGGTCTAGCGGTTCCTACGAGCAGTACTTC
TRBJ1-1	.	.	TRBV2	CASSGQFATEAFF	TGTGCCAGCAGTGGACAGTTCGCCACTGAAGCTTTCTTT
TRBJ2-5	TRBD2	.	TRBV5-1	CASSPGLAVETQYF	TGCGCCAGCAGCCCCGGACTAGCGGTAGAGACCCAGTACTTC
TRBJ1-6	.	.	TRBV7-2	CASSLEGGSYNSPLHF	TGTGCCAGCAGCTTGGAAGGGGGCTCCTATAATTCACCCCTCCACTTT
TRBJ2-1	TRBD2	.	TRBV3-1/TRBV3-2	CASSVSGGYNEQFF	TGTGCCAGCAGCGTTAGCGGGGGGTACAATGAGCAGTTCTTC
TRBJ2-1	.	few	TRBV7-2	CASSLIGGREQFF	TGTGCCAGCAGCTTAATCGGGGGGCGGGAGCAGTTCTTC
TRBJ1-2	TRBD1	.	TRBV7-3	CASSSETGLGYTF	TGTGCCAGCAGCTCCGAGACAGGGCTTGGCTACACCTTC
TRBJ2-7	TRBD1	.	TRBV15	CATSRGGARTGGVYEQYF	TGTGCCACCAGCAGAGGGGGCGCACGAACAGGGGGCGTCTACGAGCAGTACTTC
TRBJ1-2	TRBD1	.	TRBV14	CASSQARPLGTAAYTF	TGTGCCAGCAGCCAAGCCCGCCCTTTGGGGACAGCAGCCTACACCTTC
TRBJ2-2	TRBD1	few	TRBV7-6	CASSSGQGVGELFF	TGTGCCAGCAGCTCTGGACAGGGGGTCGGGGAGCTGTTTTTT
TRBJ1-3	.	.	TRBV3-1/TRBV3-2	CASSRARGGIGNTIYF	TGTGCCAGCAGCCGAGCGCGGGGGGGGATTGGAAACACCATATATTTT
TRBJ1-1	TRBD1	.	TRBV19	CASSRGQGMNTEAFF	TGTGCCAGTAGTAGGGGACAGGGGATGAACACTGAAGCTTTCTTT
TRBJ1-5	.	.	TRBV19	CASSRPTGGNQPQHF	TGTGCCAGTTCCCGTCCCACCGGGGGCAATCAGCCCCAGCATTTT
TRBJ2-7	TRBD1	.	TRBV6-1	CASSEEGTGTGAGEQYF	TGTGCCAGCAGTGAAGAAGGGACCGGGACAGGGGCAGGCGAGCAGTACTTC
TRBJ1-2	.	.	TRBV28	CASSSSPMRGYTF	TGTGCCAGCAGTTCCTCCCCCATGAGGGGCTACACCTTC
TRBJ1-1	.	.	TRBV14	CASSQSLAGGPEAFF	TGTGCCAGCAGCCAGTCTCTAGCAGGCGGCCCTGAAGCTTTCTTT
TRBJ1-2	.	.	TRBV5-1	CASSLVSGEYGYTF	TGCGCCAGCAGCTTGGTCTCAGGGGAGTATGGCTACACCTTC
TRBJ1-1	.	.	TRBV27	CASSPPTGFNTEAFF	TGTGCCAGCAGTCCTCCGACGGGGTTCAACACTGAAGCTTTCTTT
TRBJ1-2	TRBD1	few	TRBV5-1	CASSLGQGPYGYTF	TGCGCCAGCAGCTTGGGACAGGGACCGTATGGCTACACCTTC
TRBJ1-6	.	.	TRBV28	CASSFPTGLGSPLHF	TGTGCCAGCAGTTTCCCTACAGGGCTGGGATCACCCCTCCACTTT
TRBJ2-3	.	.	TRBV9	CASSIGQMVTDTQYF	TGTGCCAGCAGCATCGGACAGATGGTAACAGATACGCAGTATTTT
TRBJ2-7	.	.	TRBV20-1	CSAAGSYEQYF	TGCAGTGCTGCAGGCTCCTACGAGCAGTACTTC
TRBJ2-5	TRBD2	.	TRBV5-1	CASSLVGTSGQETQYF	TGCGCCAGCAGCTTGGTGGGGACTAGCGGGCAAGAGACCCAGTACTTC
TRBJ1-5	.	.	TRBV30	CAWSRTDSSNQPQHF	TGTGCCTGGTCCCGAACCGACAGTTCCAATCAGCCCCAGCATTTT